This T cell receptor beta chain was observed in a study of shared clonotypes between healthy human individuals. A note on this clone: This CDR3 is also generated by other DNA sequences in the sample.

Each PCR replicate from the sorted subsets contained about 200 ng DNA, which is tens of thousands of T cell genomes. Original methodology: Without quality scores, immunoSEQ junctional reads could not be filtered like full-length reads. Libraries were prepared by immunoSEQ multiplex PCR; TCRdb keeps only in-frame clonotypes and omits some of them. The V and J calls and clone size were taken over from that table, and D and trimming were inferred from the DNA. The data hold about 2.1 million clones, with over 85% observed a single time. The naive CD8 fraction comprised CD45RO-negative cells positively selected for CCR7 and excluded terminally differentiated effector memory CD45RA+ cells. Trimming at V came to 3 bases and at J to 4 bases, leaving 4 bases not matched to a gene. The CDR3 contains 14 residues. Germline values: CDR1 MNHEY, CDR2 SMNVEV (reference sequence).

Sequencing was carried out using naive CD8+ T cells from PBMCs. This receptor was identified in a man between 18 and 35 years old in good health. Some clones in this sample may be carry-over from other donors' samples. This rearrangement joins TRBV27 to TRBJ2-7; 9 nucleotides align to TRBD2. The DNA for the CDR3 is TGTGCCAGCAGTTTGAGCGGGAGGACGTACGAGCAGTACTTC. Its translation: CASSLSGRTYEQYF.